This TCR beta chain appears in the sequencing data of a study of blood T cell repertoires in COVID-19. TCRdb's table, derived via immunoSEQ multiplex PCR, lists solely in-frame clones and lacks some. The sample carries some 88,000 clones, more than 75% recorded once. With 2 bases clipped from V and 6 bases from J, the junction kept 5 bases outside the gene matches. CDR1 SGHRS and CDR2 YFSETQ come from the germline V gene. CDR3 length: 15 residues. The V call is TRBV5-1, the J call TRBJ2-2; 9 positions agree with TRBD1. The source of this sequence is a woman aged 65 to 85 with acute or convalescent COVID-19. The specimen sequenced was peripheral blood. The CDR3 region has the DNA TGCGCCAGCAGCTTTACCGGGACAGGGCCCGGGGAGCTGTTTTTT. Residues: CASSFTGTGPGELFF.